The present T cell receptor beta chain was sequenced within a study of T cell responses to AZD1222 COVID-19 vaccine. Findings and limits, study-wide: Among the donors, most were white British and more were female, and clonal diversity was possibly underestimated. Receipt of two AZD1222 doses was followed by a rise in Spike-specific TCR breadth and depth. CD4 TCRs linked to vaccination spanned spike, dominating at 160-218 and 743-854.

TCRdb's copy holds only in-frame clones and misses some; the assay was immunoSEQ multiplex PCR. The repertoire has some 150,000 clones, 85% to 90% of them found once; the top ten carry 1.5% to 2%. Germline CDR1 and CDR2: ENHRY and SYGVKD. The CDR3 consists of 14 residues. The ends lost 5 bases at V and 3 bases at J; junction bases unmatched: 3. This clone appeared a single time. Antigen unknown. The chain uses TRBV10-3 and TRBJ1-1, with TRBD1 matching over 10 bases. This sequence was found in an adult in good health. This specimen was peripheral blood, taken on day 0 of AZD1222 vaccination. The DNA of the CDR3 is TGTGCCATCAGTCCGACAGGGGGCTACACTGAAGCTTTCTTT. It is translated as CAISPTGGYTEAFF.